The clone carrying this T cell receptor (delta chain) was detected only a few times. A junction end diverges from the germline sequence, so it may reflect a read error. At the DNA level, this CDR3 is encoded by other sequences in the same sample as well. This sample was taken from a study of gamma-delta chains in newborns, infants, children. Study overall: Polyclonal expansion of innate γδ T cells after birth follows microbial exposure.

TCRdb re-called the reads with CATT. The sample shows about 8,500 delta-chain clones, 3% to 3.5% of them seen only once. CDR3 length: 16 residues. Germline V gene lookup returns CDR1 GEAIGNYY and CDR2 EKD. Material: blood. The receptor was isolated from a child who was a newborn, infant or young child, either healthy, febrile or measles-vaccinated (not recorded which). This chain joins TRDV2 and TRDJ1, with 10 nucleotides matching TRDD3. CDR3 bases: TGTGCCTGTGATCTACTGGGGGATCGGGACACTGATAAACTCATCTTT. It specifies CACDLLGDRDTDKLIF.